This entry lists 14 T cell receptor beta chains sequenced from one sample in a study of early stage breast cancer tumors. This table comes from immunoSEQ multiplex PCR, and its TCRdb copy is limited to in-frame clones, with some not included. The table has 25,000 to 35,000 clones, 74% seen once. The source material was blood. These receptors were taken from a middle-aged person with breast cancer.

The V call is TRBV6-5, the J call TRBJ1-3; D remains ambiguous. V lost 5 bases and J 0 bases, leaving 8 bases between the germline ends. The CDR3 totals 14 residues. Germline V lookup: CDR1 MNHEY, CDR2 SVGAGI. This CDR3 is CASSQQFSGNTIYF. The CDR3, as DNA: TGTGCCAGCAGTCAACAGTTCTCTGGAAACACCATATATTTT.

The CDR3 DNA follows: TGTGCCAGCAGCTTAGTAGGACTAGGTCGCGAGCAGTACTTC. The encoded protein is CASSLVGLGREQYF. The rearrangement links TRBV7-2 to TRBJ2-7, with TRBD2 identical over 7 bases. J lost 6 bases, V lost 1 base, and 6 bases had no gene match. Germline V gives CDR1 SGHTA, CDR2 FQGNSA. The CDR3 covers 14 residues.

The chain recombines TRBV10-3 with TRBJ1-2; 8 nucleotides agree with TRBD1. The CDR3 runs 14 residues. V gave up 6 bases and J gave up 4 bases; unmatched junction bases: 7. Germline CDR1 reads ENHRY; CDR2 reads SYGVKD. The CDR3 sequence: CAISTTQGGYGYTF. The DNA of the CDR3 is TGTGCCATCAGCACTACACAGGGGGGCTATGGCTACACCTTC.

This clone was counted a few times. The chain has TRBV19 and TRBJ2-7; 8 bases agree with TRBD1. Germline CDR1 and CDR2: LNHDA and SQIVND (reference sequence). The CDR3 consists of 14 residues. J was trimmed by 3 bases and V by 3 bases; bases with no gene match: 4. The CDR3: CASSIRTGFYEQYF. The CDR3 region has the DNA TGTGCCAGTAGTATCCGGACAGGGTTCTACGAGCAGTACTTC.

The V and J genes are TRBV4-1 and TRBJ2-3; TRBD2 agrees at 15 bases. The V and J ends lost 4 bases and 5 bases, in that order; junction bases with no gene match: 10. The CDR3 contains 18 residues. Germline V gene lookup returns CDR1 MGHRA and CDR2 YSYEKL. The CDR3 protein is CASSRVGLAGGRGDTQYF. The DNA of the CDR3 is TGCGCCAGCAGCCGCGTAGGACTAGCGGGAGGGCGGGGAGATACGCAGTATTTT.

The genes are TRBV25-1 and TRBJ2-3; D is ambiguous. The germline V gene has CDR1 MGHDK and CDR2 SYGVNS. The V end lost 5 bases, the J end lost 0 bases, and 6 bases lay between the germline ends. The CDR3 is made up of 13 amino acids. This CDR3 reads CASSPHSTDTQYF. CDR3 bases: TGTGCCAGCAGTCCGCACAGCACAGATACGCAGTATTTT.

This sequence joins TRBV2 and TRBJ2-1, with TRBD2 matching over 7 bases. Germline assignment: CDR1 SNHLY and CDR2 FYNNEI. J gave up 6 bases and V 5 bases, and 1 base lay outside the gene matches. The CDR3 totals 12 residues. The CDR3 region has the DNA TGTGCCAGCAGTACGGGAGGCAATGAGCAGTTCTTC. This encodes CASSTGGNEQFF.

The chain is built from TRBV7-2 and TRBJ2-1, with a weak D call TRBD2 (6 bases). Trimming stripped 1 base from V and 6 bases from J, with 10 bases between. This CDR3 is built from 14 residues. Per germline, CDR1 SGHTA and CDR2 FQGNSA. As DNA, the CDR3 is TGTGCCAGCAGCTTAGTGCGGGACGTCAATGAGCAGTTCTTC. Its translation is CASSLVRDVNEQFF.

The CDR3 coding sequence is TGTGCCACCTCAACGGGTGGGGAAGCTTTCTTT. The encoded protein is CATSTGGEAFF. J is TRBJ1-1 and V is TRBV7-9; D is unclear. Germline CDR1 and CDR2: SEHNR and FQNEAQ (reference sequence). The germline V and J ends were trimmed by 10 bases and 8 bases, with 14 bases remaining between them. This CDR3 region has 11 residues.

The chain couples TRBV2 to TRBJ1-2, with D tentatively TRBD1 (5 bases). The CDR3 is 13 amino acids. The V gene's germline CDR1 is SNHLY and CDR2 FYNNEI. V lost 5 bases to trimming and J lost 2 bases, with 9 bases between them. The CDR3 reads CASSSTENYGYTF. The CDR3 nucleotides are TGTGCCAGCAGTTCGACAGAAAACTATGGCTACACCTTC.

V and J are TRBV19 and TRBJ1-4, with TRBD1 matching 9 bases. Germline values: CDR1 LNHDA, CDR2 SQIVND (reference sequence). V shed 6 bases and J 5 bases; nucleotides not matched to a gene: 7. This CDR3 is 15 amino acids long. CDR3 protein: CASSRDRAQNEKLFF. The CDR3 DNA reads as TGTGCCAGTAGCAGGGACAGGGCCCAAAATGAAAAACTGTTTTTT.

The V gene is TRBV28, the J gene TRBJ1-1; 9 bases are a match to TRBD1. The junction had 7 bases not matched to a gene; V was cut back by 6 bases and J by 8 bases. CDR3 length: 13 residues. CDR1 and CDR2 from the germline V gene are MDHEN and SYDVKM. CDR3 protein: CASSAGDREEAFF. The CDR3 DNA sequence: TGTGCCAGCAGCGCCGGGGACAGGGAGGAAGCTTTCTTT.

The chain combines TRBV5-4 with TRBJ2-6; D is ambiguous. The germline V and J ends were trimmed by 4 bases and 2 bases, with 10 bases remaining between them. Germline CDR1 reads SGHNT; CDR2 reads YYREEE (reference sequence). The CDR3 length is 15 residues. The DNA of the CDR3 is TGTGCCAGCAGCCTACGCCTTACTGGGGCCAACGTCCTGACTTTC. Translated: CASSLRLTGANVLTF.

The chain recombines TRBV30 with TRBJ2-4; 8 bases fit TRBD2. The CDR3 is 16 residues long. Germline-derived CDR1 and CDR2 are GTSNPN and SVGIG (reference sequence). The ends lost 4 bases at V and 0 bases at J; junction bases unmatched: 8. The CDR3 here is CAWIPAGGSAKNIQYF. The CDR3 DNA reads TGTGCCTGGATCCCCGCGGGGGGATCAGCCAAAAACATTCAGTACTTC. Using reference TRBV30 and TRBJ2-4 for the parts outside the CDR3, the full variable domain is SQTIHQWPATLVQPVGSPLSLECTVEGTSNPNLYWYRQAAGRGLQLLFYSVGIGQISSEVPQNLSASRPQDRQFILSSKKLLLSDSGFYLCAWIPAGGSAKNIQYFGAGTRLSVL.